This T cell receptor beta chain emerged from a study of cytomegalovirus exposure and HLA in healthy donors. Study-wide background: Both the 120 or so validation repertoires and the roughly 640 first-cohort repertoires used the same platform, as reported by a later analysis. The study, taken as a whole, reports: The tendency of first-cohort TCR clusters to co-occur in the 120 or so validation repertoires was the finding of a later analysis. In vitro experiments confirmed that three CMV-associated chains were specific for CMV antigens. The majority of TCR sequences were rare, yet some public TCRs appeared in many donors.

With respect to this clone: Its antigen is not known.

Some clones are missing from TCRdb's copy, which holds only in-frame ones; the method was immunoSEQ multiplex PCR. The data contain about 64,000 clones, 92% of them singletons. V shed 4 bases and J 2 bases; nucleotides not matched to a gene: 6. Germline V gene data show CDR1 as SGHNT and CDR2 as YENEEA. The CDR3 sequence is 17 residues long. The sequencing input was PBMCs. This TCR came from a woman aged 18-30 years in good health and CMV-seronegative. The chain has TRBV11-3 and TRBJ1-4; 11 positions agree with TRBD1. DNA for the CDR3: TGTGCCAGCAGCTCCGGACAGGGGGCCGGCACTAATGAAAAACTGTTTTTT. Its translation is CASSSGQGAGTNEKLFF. Full variable domain (rest looked up from reference TRBV11-3 and TRBJ1-4): EAGVVQSPRYKIIEKKQPVAFWCNPISGHNTLYWYLQNLGQGPELLIRYENEEAVDDSQLPKDRFSAERLKGVDSTLKIQPAELGDSAVYLCASSSGQGAGTNEKLFFGSGTQLSVL.